These T cell receptor beta chains were read from a single sample in a study of T-cell reconstitution after alpha-beta-depleted transplantation in children. TCRdb used MiXCR to reprocess the PCR reads, holding one entry per CDR3 protein. Among about 240,000 distinct CDR3 sequences listed, under 30% were seen once. The specimen comprised PBMCs, sampled before TCRalphabeta/CD19-depleted stem cell transplant. The origin of the receptors is a girl aged 2-10 years with Fanconi anemia, due to receive a stem cell transplant. CDR3s include the opening cysteine and the closing phenylalanine or tryptophan. D genes are given only for firm matches. Clone size is shown for a subset of rows, as once, few, many or a class of expanded clone.

J gene,V gene,clone size,D gene,CDR3 DNA,CDR3 protein
TRBJ2-3,TRBV20-1,-,TRBD2,TGCAGTGCTGGAAAAGCGGGAGTGAGCACAGATACGCAGTATTTT,CSAGKAGVSTDTQYF
TRBJ1-5,TRBV27,many,-,TGTGCCAGCAGTTCCCACAATCAGCCCCAGCATTTT,CASSSHNQPQHF
TRBJ1-1,TRBV28,-,-,TGTGCCAGCAGACTTGACGGTATGAACACTGAAGCTTTCTTT,CASRLDGMNTEAFF
TRBJ1-5,TRBV15,few,-,TGTGCCACCCGTATTAAGGGGGAACAGCCCCAGCATTTT,CATRIKGEQPQHF
TRBJ1-5,TRBV12-3/TRBV12-4,many,-,TGTGCCAGCAGTTTAGCCTTGACAGGAGGGGGTCAGCCCCAGCATTTT,CASSLALTGGGQPQHF
TRBJ2-3,TRBV29-1,many,-,TGCAGCGTTGAACCAACACGGGATACGCAGTATTTT,CSVEPTRDTQYF
TRBJ2-3,TRBV5-1,-,TRBD2,TGCGCCAGCAGCCCTCGTCGGGGGGATCCCTACACAGATACGCAGTATTTT,CASSPRRGDPYTDTQYF
TRBJ2-2,TRBV12-3/TRBV12-4,many,TRBD1,TGTGCCAGCGCAACCCGGACAGGGGGGTGGCGGGAGCTGTTTTTT,CASATRTGGWRELFF
TRBJ2-1,TRBV29-1,-,-,TGCAGCGTTTTGGTACCCTACAATGAGCAGTTCTTC,CSVLVPYNEQFF
TRBJ2-5,TRBV7-4,-,-,TGTGCCAGCCCAAAGGTGGGGAAAGTCTTGTCAGAGACCCAGTACTTC,CASPKVGKVLSETQYF
TRBJ2-6,TRBV2,-,TRBD1,TGTGCCAGCAGCCCGGGACAGATCTCTGGGGCCAACGTCCTGACTTTC,CASSPGQISGANVLTF
TRBJ2-2,TRBV4-2,few,TRBD2,TGTGCCAGCAGCCAAGAATTAGCGGGGGCCACCGGGGAGCTGTTTTTT,CASSQELAGATGELFF
TRBJ2-7,TRBV20-1,many,-,TGCAGTGCTCCGGCCCGTAGCTACGAGCAGTACTTC,CSAPARSYEQYF
TRBJ2-7,TRBV9,many,-,TGTGCCAGCAGCTACTCCGCTAGCTCCTACGAGCAGTACTTC,CASSYSASSYEQYF
TRBJ2-7,TRBV20-1,-,-,TGCAGTGCTAGTCGGCTAGTGGGCTACGAGCAGTACTTC,CSASRLVGYEQYF
TRBJ2-2,TRBV29-1,many,TRBD2,TGCAGCGTTGAAGATCTCCTAGCGGTCAACACCGGGGAGCTGTTTTTT,CSVEDLLAVNTGELFF